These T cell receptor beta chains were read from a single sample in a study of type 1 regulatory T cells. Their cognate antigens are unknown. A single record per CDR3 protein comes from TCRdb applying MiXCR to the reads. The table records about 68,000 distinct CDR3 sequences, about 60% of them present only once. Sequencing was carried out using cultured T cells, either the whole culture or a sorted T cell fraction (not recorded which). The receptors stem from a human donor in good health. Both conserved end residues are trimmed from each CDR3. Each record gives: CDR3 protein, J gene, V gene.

ASSRRTGELF	TRBJ2-2	TRBV5-4
ASSFSGQGRAKNIQY	TRBJ2-4	TRBV7-2
ASSRDAGGNQPQH	TRBJ1-5	TRBV19
ASSPGLAGGGDEQF	TRBJ2-1	TRBV7-7
ASILPGTSGNNEQF	TRBJ2-1	TRBV2
ATSDPGLGSYNEQF	TRBJ2-1	TRBV24-1
SASGTSEVETQY	TRBJ2-5	TRBV20-1
ASSLRALGELF	TRBJ2-2	TRBV7-2
ASSYPSGPGELF	TRBJ2-2	TRBV6-2/TRBV6-3
ASSRQKGDTQY	TRBJ2-3	TRBV7-9
ASSESRETQY	TRBJ2-5	TRBV10-2
ASSQDSGSYEQY	TRBJ2-7	TRBV4-3
ASSWREDEQF	TRBJ2-1	TRBV19
ASSSQTGTYGYT	TRBJ1-2	TRBV5-1
SVEIRTGRREQY	TRBJ2-7	TRBV29-1
ASSFLTSSNQPQH	TRBJ1-5	TRBV28
ASSTGISEY	TRBJ2-7	TRBV6-1
ASSLAATVVQETQY	TRBJ2-5	TRBV5-1
ASSQGLDGNTIY	TRBJ1-3	TRBV4-3
ASSFSHGTSGRGIQY	TRBJ2-4	TRBV7-2
ATRGSKETQY	TRBJ2-5	TRBV24-1
SARQGYTGGLF	TRBJ2-2	TRBV20-1
ASSRPLGGQY	TRBJ2-7	TRBV3-1
ASSYSVGGRYEKLF	TRBJ1-4	TRBV6-6
ASRYTSGIHNEQF	TRBJ2-1	TRBV27
ASSSGTTHSEQY	TRBJ2-7	TRBV27
AAAGGYGYT	TRBJ1-2	TRBV6-5
ASSQELTEQETQY	TRBJ2-5	TRBV4-2
ASSGTGRLSGELF	TRBJ2-2	TRBV30
ASSLRRANTGELF	TRBJ2-2	TRBV11-1
ASSLEGGPYEQY	TRBJ2-7	TRBV7-9
ASRYSGQETQY	TRBJ2-5	TRBV12-3/TRBV12-4
ASSPSGTQTRYGYT	TRBJ1-2	TRBV19
ASSSNPFSGANVLT	TRBJ2-6	TRBV28
ASSQDSRVWATQY	TRBJ2-5	TRBV14
ASSFADTQY	TRBJ2-3	TRBV5-4
ASTGQISGANVLT	TRBJ2-6	TRBV2
ASSQSRLAGGPRDTQY	TRBJ2-3	TRBV4-3
ASSPARTGGYNEQF	TRBJ2-1	TRBV18
ATKGFTSFDLDTQY	TRBJ2-3	TRBV15
ASSRTEDGSRRGYEQY	TRBJ2-7	TRBV6-2/TRBV6-3
AISESRTSGTDTQY	TRBJ2-3	TRBV10-3